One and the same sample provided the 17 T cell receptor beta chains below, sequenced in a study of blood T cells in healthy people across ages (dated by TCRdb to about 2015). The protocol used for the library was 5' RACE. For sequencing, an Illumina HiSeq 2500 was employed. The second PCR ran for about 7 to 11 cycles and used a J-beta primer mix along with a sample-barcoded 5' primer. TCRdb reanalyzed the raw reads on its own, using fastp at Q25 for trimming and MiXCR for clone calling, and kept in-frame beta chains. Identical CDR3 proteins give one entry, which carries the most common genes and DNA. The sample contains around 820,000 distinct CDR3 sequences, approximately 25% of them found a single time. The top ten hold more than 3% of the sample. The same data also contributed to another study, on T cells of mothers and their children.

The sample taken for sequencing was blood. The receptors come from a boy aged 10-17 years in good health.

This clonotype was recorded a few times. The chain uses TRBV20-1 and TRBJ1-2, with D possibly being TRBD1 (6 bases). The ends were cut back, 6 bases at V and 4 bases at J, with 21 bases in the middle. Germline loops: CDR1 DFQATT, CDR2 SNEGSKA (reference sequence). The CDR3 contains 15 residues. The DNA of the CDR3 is TGCAGTGCAAAAAGACGCAGGGGCCTACTCTATGGCTACACCTTC. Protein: CSAKRRRGLLYGYTF.

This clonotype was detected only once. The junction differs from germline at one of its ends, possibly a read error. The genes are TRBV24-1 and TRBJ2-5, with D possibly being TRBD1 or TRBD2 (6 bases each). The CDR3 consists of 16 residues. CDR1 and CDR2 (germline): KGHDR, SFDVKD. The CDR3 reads CAASDFGGAGQETQYF. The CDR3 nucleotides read TGTGCCGCCAGTGATTTCGGGGGCGCGGGCCAAGAGACCCAGTACTTC.

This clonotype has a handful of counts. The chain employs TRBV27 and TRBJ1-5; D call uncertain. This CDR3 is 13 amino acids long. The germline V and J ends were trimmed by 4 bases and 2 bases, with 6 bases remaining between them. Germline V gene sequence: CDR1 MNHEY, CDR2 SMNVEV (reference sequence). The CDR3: CASSWSGNQPQHF. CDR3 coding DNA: TGTGCCAGCAGTTGGAGTGGCAATCAGCCCCAGCATTTT.

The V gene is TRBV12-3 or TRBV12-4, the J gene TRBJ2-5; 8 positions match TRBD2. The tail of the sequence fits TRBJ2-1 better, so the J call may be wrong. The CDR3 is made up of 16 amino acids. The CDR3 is CASLQFTGGVYNEQFF. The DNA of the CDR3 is TGTGCCAGCCTCCAGTTTACGGGGGGGGTATACAATGAGCAGTTCTTC.

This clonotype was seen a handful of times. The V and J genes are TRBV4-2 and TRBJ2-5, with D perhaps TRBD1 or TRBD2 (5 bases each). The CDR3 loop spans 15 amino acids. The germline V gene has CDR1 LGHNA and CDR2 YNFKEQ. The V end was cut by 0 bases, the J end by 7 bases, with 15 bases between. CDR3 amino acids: CASSQDPLGVSTQYF. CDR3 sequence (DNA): TGTGCCAGCAGCCAAGATCCATTGGGGGTCTCGACCCAGTACTTC.

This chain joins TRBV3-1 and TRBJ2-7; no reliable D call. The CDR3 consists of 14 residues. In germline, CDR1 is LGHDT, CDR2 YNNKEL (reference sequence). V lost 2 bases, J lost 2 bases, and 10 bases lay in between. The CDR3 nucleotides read TGTGCCAGCAGCCAATACGGGTCAGCCTACGAGCAGTACTTC. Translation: CASSQYGSAYEQYF.

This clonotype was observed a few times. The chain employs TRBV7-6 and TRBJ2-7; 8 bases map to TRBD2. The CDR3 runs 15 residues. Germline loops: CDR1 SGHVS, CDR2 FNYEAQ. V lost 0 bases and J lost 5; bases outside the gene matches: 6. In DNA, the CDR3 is TGTGCCAGCAGCTTAGCGTTACAGCGGGGGCACGAGCAGTACTTC. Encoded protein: CASSLALQRGHEQYF.

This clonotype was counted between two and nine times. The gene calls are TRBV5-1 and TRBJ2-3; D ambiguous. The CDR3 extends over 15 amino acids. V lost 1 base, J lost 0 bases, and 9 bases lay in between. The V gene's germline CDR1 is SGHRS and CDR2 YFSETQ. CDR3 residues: CASSLHSSSTDTQYF. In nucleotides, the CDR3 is TGCGCCAGCAGCTTGCATAGTTCTAGCACAGATACGCAGTATTTT.

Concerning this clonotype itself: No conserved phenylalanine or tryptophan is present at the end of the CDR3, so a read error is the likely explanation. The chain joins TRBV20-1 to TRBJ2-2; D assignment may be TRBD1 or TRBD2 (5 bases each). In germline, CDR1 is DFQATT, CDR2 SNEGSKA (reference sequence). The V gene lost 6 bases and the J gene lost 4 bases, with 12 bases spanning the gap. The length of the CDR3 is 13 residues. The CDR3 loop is CSAQGPSTGELFL. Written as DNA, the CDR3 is TGCAGTGCCCAGGGACCTAGCACCGGGGAGCTGTTTCTT.

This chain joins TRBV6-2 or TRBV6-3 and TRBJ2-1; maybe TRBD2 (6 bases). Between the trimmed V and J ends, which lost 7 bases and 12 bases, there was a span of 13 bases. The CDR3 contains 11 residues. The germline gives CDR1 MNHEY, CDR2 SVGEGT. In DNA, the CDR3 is TGTGCCAGCACGAACACCGGGGGGCAGTTCTTC. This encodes CASTNTGGQFF.

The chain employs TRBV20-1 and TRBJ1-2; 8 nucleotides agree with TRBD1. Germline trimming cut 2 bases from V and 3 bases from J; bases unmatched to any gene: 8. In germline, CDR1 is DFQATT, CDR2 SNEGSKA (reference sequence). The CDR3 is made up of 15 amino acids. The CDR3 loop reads CSARNDRGGDYGYTF. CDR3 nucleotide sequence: TGCAGTGCTAGAAATGACAGGGGAGGTGACTATGGCTACACCTTC.

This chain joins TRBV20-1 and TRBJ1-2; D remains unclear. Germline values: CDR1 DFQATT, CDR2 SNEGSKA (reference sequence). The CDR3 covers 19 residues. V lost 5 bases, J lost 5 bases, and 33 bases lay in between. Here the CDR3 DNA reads TGCAGTGCTCTGTACAGTGGGTTCAATCGGGGAAGTCTTAGATATGGCTACACCTTC. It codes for CSALYSGFNRGSLRYGYTF.

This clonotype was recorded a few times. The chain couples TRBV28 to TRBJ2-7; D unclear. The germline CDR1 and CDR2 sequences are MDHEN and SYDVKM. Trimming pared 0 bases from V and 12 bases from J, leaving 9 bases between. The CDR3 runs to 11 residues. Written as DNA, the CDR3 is TGTGCCAGCAGTTTATGGGGGAAACTGTACTTC. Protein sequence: CASSLWGKLYF. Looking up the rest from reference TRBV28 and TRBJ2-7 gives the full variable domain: DVKVTQSSRYLVKRTGEKVFLECVQDMDHENMFWYRQDPGLGLRLIYFSYDVKMKEKGDIPEGYSVSREKKERFSLILESASTNQTSMYLCASSLWGKLYFGPGTRLTVT.

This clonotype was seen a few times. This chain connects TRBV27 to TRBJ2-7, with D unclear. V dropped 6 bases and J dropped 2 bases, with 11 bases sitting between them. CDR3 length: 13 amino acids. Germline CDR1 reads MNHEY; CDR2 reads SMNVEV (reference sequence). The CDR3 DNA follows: TGTGCCAGCAGCTCAGGAATTACCTACGAGCAGTACTTC. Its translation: CASSSGITYEQYF.

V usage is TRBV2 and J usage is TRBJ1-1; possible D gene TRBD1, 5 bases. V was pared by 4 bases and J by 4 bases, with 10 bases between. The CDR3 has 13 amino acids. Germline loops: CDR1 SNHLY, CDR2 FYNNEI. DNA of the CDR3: TGTGCCAGCAGTGGAGGGGTCCTCACTGAAGCTTTCTTT. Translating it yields CASSGGVLTEAFF.

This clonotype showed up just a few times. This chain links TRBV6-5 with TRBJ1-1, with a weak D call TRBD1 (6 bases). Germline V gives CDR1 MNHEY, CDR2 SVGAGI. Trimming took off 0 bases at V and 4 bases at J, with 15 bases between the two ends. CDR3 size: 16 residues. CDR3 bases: TGTGCCAGCAGTTACTCGAGTCACAGGGTGGGCACTGAAGCTTTCTTT. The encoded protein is CASSYSSHRVGTEAFF.

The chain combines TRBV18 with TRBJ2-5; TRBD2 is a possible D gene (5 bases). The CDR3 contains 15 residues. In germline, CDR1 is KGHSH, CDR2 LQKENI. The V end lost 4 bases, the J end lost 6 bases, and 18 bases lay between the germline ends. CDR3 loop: CASSRLELSVQTQYF. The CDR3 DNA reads TGTGCCAGCTCACGATTGGAACTTAGCGTACAGACCCAGTACTTC.